This T cell receptor (beta chain) was identified in a study of T-cell reconstitution after alpha-beta-depleted transplantation in children. Whole-study findings and limits: Surviving recipient cells, namely T cells and thymic progenitors, were the source of high day-60 TCRbeta diversity in some patients. Once a year had passed after transplant, T-cell counts and diversity came mostly from newly produced T cells. Where alpha-beta T cells came from about two months after transplant was reportedly several hundred expanded graft clones.

Preparation of the TCRbeta library was carried out with unique molecular identifiers. TCRdb ran MiXCR on the PCR reads and lists one entry per CDR3 protein. The sample comprises some 110,000 distinct CDR3 sequences, 10% to 13% of which are singletons, and less than 35% rests with the top ten. This clonotype came up many times. Antigen unknown. The V segment lost 4 bases and the J segment 8 bases; nucleotides outside the gene matches: 2. This CDR3 region has 13 residues. Germline CDR1 SQVTM, CDR2 ANQGSEA. The specimen comprised PBMCs, sampled before TCRalphabeta/CD19-depleted stem cell transplant. The V gene is TRBV29-1, the J gene TRBJ2-1, with 13 bases aligning to TRBD2. This sequence was found in a boy younger than 10 with acute lymphoblastic leukemia, due to receive a stem cell transplant. CDR3 region: CSVGGLAGYEQFF. The CDR3 coding sequence is TGCAGCGTTGGGGGACTAGCGGGGTATGAGCAGTTCTTC.